The T cell receptor (beta chain) described here comes from a study of cytomegalovirus exposure and HLA in healthy donors. PCR primers comprised 60 Vbeta and 13 Jbeta primers. TCRdb's copy holds only in-frame clones and misses some; the assay was immunoSEQ multiplex PCR. The sample includes 170,000 or so clones, 75% to 90% of them seen just once. Trimming took 4 bases from V and 0 from J, leaving 10 bases between them. CDR1 and CDR2 from the germline V gene are SGHAT and FQNNGV. This CDR3 is 16 amino acids long. As to this clone: The antigen remains undetermined.

Nominally healthy donors provided the samples, though records likely missed some immune exposures. Study-level results: Relative to equally common others, HLA-associated TCR beta chains showed greater clonal expansion in a later analysis. Analysis was carried out at a later point, and it linked a missense DCLRE1C variant to TCR beta V- and J-gene trimming.

V and J are TRBV11-2 and TRBJ2-6; D might be TRBD2 (6 bases). This sequence originates from a middle-aged man in good health and CMV-seronegative. The sequencing input was PBMCs. The CDR3 coding sequence is TGTGCCAGCAGCTCAGGAGGGCTCTCTGGGGCCAACGTCCTGACTTTC. Amino acid sequence: CASSSGGLSGANVLTF.